This TCR beta chain is drawn from a study of shared clonotypes between healthy human individuals (dated by TCRdb to about 2020). With regard to the full study: A few men and two women, aged 18 to 49 years, made up the cohort. Libraries were prepared and TCR repertoires were sequenced by different laboratories using diverse techniques, in order to increase sequencing depth and limit assay-specific biases. The study deeply sequenced blood TCR repertoires of five healthy adults to estimate repertoire size and the extent of clonotype sharing between individuals. Each donor's leukapheresis produced roughly between about 0.8 and 8.9 billion PBMCs.

TCR CDR3 regions were amplified from genomic DNA by multiplex PCR using the deep immunoSEQ assay. Genomic DNA extracted from each cell subset was distributed evenly over all wells of several immunoSEQ 96-well plates, and each plate served as one replicate. For unsorted PBMC, 300 to 350 ng genomic DNA, equal to approximately 30,000 T cell genomes, was loaded into each replicate PCR. Ten immunoSEQ deep assay plates were used to sequence the unsorted PBMC genomic DNA. Purified libraries were measured with a Qubit 3.0 fluorometer, size-checked on a Bioanalyzer 2100, and measured again with the KAPA Library Quantification kit. Every immunoSEQ 96-well plate was sequenced on a separate single-read 150-cycle Illumina NextSeq 550 flow cell. The original methods were these. Because only junctional sequences without quality scores were contained in the immunoSEQ output, filtering matching that applied to full-length reads could not be performed. To assign V/J genes and CDR3, sequences were annotated using PyIR, a Python wrapper for IgBLAST v1.9, with IMGT germline references. Reads were removed for weak V/J assignments (E-value above 1e-6), missing CDR3, stop codons, out-of-frame junctions, or ambiguous translated residues. A V3J clonotype was defined by an identical inferred V gene, J gene, and CDR3 amino acid sequence. To compute the percentage overlap between repertoires, the number of shared unique clonotypes was divided by the size of the smaller repertoire. Repertoire richness was assessed with RTK rarefaction, the Chao1 estimator, and Recon v2.1 estimates of unobserved clonotypes. TCRdb took over this immuneACCESS table, retaining in-frame rearrangements with V and J assigned. Such tables are incomplete; in checked studies, under half of the missing clones stem from an unresolved V gene, and the remainder is unexplained. The V and J calls and clone size were taken over from that table, and D and trimming were inferred from the DNA. The sample has approximately 500,000 clones on record, around four fifths of them singletons. The leading ten clones occupy 12% of the sample.

The donors were healthy, HIV-negative adults with no recently reported acute infections or vaccinations. All donors were Caucasian adults living in Nashville, Tennessee, USA. In the unsorted samples, around 81 million PBMCs were counted, and genomic DNA was extracted using the QIAamp DNA Blood Mini kit. After blood collection by leukapheresis, PBMCs were isolated using Ficoll-Histopaque density gradient centrifugation and then cryopreserved in the vapor phase of liquid nitrogen. In this sample, this clone turned up once. No cognate antigen has been identified for it. Base qualities are missing; no much larger clone stands one base away. The paper's findings and limits, for the study overall: Sampling was limited to blood, and TCR repertoires in tissue likely differ from TCR repertoires in blood. Based on pairwise subsampling, the degree of clonotype sharing among donors was expected to be affected by sequencing depth. Because the study included only a small number of donors, the genetic and exposure-history diversity represented was limited.

CDR1 and CDR2 were assigned from the germline V gene (reference sequence) as PRHDT and FYEKMQ. The CDR3 runs 13 residues from the cysteine to the phenylalanine. Of the read, only the CDR3 DNA is kept; its 39 bases are in frame from base 1. The junction shows trimming of 4 bases on V and 4 bases on J, plus 10 bases between the germline ends. The chain joins TRBV13 to TRBJ2-5; tentative D gene TRBD2, with 5 bases matching. This TCR was sampled from a woman in her forties in good health. Some clones in this sample may be carry-over from other donors' samples. The sequenced material came from PBMCs. The nucleotides read TGTGCCAGCAGCTACGACCGGGGAGAGACCCAGTACTTC. It encodes CASSYDRGETQYF.